Following are 6 T cell receptor beta chains from one sample sequenced in a study of blood T cell repertoires in COVID-19. Sequencing used immunoSEQ multiplex PCR; TCRdb keeps in-frame clones, though not all of them. The sample holds around 270,000 clones, approximately 83% seen once. The sequenced material came from PBMCs or T cells enriched from blood (not recorded which). These receptors all stem from a young woman who had recovered from COVID-19.

The rearrangement uses TRBV5-4 and TRBJ1-2; unclear D gene. The germline V gene has CDR1 SGHNT and CDR2 YYREEE (reference sequence). The CDR3 consists of 16 residues. V dropped 5 bases and J dropped 4 bases, with 21 bases sitting between them. The CDR3 loop is CASRSAQARYSYGYTF. The DNA of the CDR3 is TGTGCCAGCAGAAGTGCGCAGGCGCGCTATTCCTATGGCTACACCTTC.

V usage is TRBV18 and J usage is TRBJ1-1, with D unresolved. Between the trimmed V and J ends, which lost 2 bases and 9 bases, there was a span of 13 bases. The CDR3 has 13 residues. CDR1 KGHSH and CDR2 LQKENI come from the germline V gene. The CDR3 coding sequence is TGTGCCAGCTCACCAGAGGGCTCAACCCAAGCTTTCTTT. As protein: CASSPEGSTQAFF.

The chain combines TRBV4-1 with TRBJ2-2, with 15 bases fitting TRBD2. The J segment lost 4 bases and the V segment lost 1 base, leaving 7 bases of the junction unmatched. Germline CDR1 is MGHRA and CDR2 is YSYEKL. This CDR3 comprises 19 residues. The CDR3: CASSQGRGLAGGITGELFF. CDR3 nucleotide sequence: TGCGCCAGCAGCCAAGGGCGTGGACTAGCGGGGGGGATCACCGGGGAGCTGTTTTTT.

The chain couples TRBV20-1 to TRBJ1-1, with no clear D. V gave up 1 base and J gave up 7 bases, with 7 bases separating them. Germline V lookup: CDR1 DFQATT, CDR2 SNEGSKA (reference sequence). The CDR3 is made up of 11 amino acids. The chain's CDR3 is CSARVRGEAFF. The CDR3 DNA is TGCAGTGCTAGAGTTCGAGGTGAAGCTTTCTTT.

CDR3 sequence (DNA): TGTGCCAGCGGGGACAGTTTCACTGAAGCTTTCTTT. Its translation is CASGDSFTEAFF. The J gene is TRBJ1-1, the V gene TRBV6-5; TRBD1 matches 7 bases. With V trimmed by 8 bases and J by 4 bases, 4 bases remained unmatched. Germline CDR1 reads MNHEY; CDR2 reads SVGAGI. The CDR3 loop spans 12 amino acids.

This chain joins TRBV4-2 and TRBJ1-4; D is unclear. Germline V gives CDR1 LGHNA, CDR2 YNFKEQ. Trimming shortened V by 0 bases and J by 4 bases, and 3 bases separated the two germline ends. This CDR3 has 13 amino acids. Here the CDR3 reads CASSQDVNEKLFF. CDR3 in DNA: TGTGCCAGCAGCCAAGACGTTAATGAAAAACTGTTTTTT.